These 18 T cell receptor beta chains originate from one sample sequenced in a study of blood T cell repertoires in COVID-19. The method was immunoSEQ multiplex PCR; TCRdb's version includes in-frame clones alone and lacks a portion of them. The sample includes approximately 120,000 clones, roughly 87% of them seen just once. The sample taken for sequencing was peripheral blood. These receptors all come from a woman of 80 years or more with acute or convalescent COVID-19.

The chain joins TRBV5-1 to TRBJ2-1, with 12 bases lining up with TRBD1. The CDR3 sequence is 16 residues long. V lost 2 bases, J lost 8 bases, and 8 bases stayed unmatched. Germline values: CDR1 SGHRS, CDR2 YFSETQ. This CDR3 reads CASSLRGTGGNDEQFF. DNA for the CDR3: TGCGCCAGCAGCTTAAGGGGGACAGGGGGCAACGATGAGCAGTTCTTC.

This clone was seen only a few times. The V call is TRBV29-1, the J call TRBJ1-1, with D hard to call. The V end lost 5 bases, the J end lost 8 bases, and 12 bases lay between the germline ends. This CDR3 is built from 11 residues. Germline V gene data show CDR1 as SQVTM and CDR2 as ANQGSEA. The CDR3 coding sequence is TGCAGCGTTAAGTGGCAGAAAGAAGCTTTCTTT. This translates into CSVKWQKEAFF.

The chain is built from TRBV4-1 and TRBJ1-1; D is ambiguous. This CDR3 has 17 amino acids. Germline CDR1 and CDR2: MGHRA and YSYEKL. V lost 1 base and J 5 bases, leaving 20 bases between the germline ends. The CDR3 protein is CASSQGAARVRWTEAFF. The CDR3 bases are TGCGCCAGCAGCCAAGGAGCGGCCAGAGTGCGGTGGACTGAAGCTTTCTTT.

This clone was counted only a few times. The chain combines TRBV19 with TRBJ1-5; no definite D call. Germline CDR1 reads LNHDA; CDR2 reads SQIVND (reference sequence). V lost 5 bases to trimming and J lost 10 bases, with 24 bases between them. The CDR3 has 16 amino acids. The DNA for the CDR3 is TGTGCCAGTAGTCCTTTGGGAGCTATTGAACTAATCCCCCAGCATTTT. Translation: CASSPLGAIELIPQHF.

This rearrangement joins TRBV19 to TRBJ1-1; 9 bases line up with TRBD1. The CDR3 covers 15 residues. The V gene's germline CDR1 is LNHDA and CDR2 SQIVND (reference sequence). V shed 6 bases, J shed 1 base, and the junction held 6 bases outside the gene matches. CDR3 sequence: CASSLQGAWNTEAFF. CDR3 DNA sequence: TGTGCCAGTAGCCTACAGGGGGCGTGGAACACTGAAGCTTTCTTT. Using reference TRBV19 and TRBJ1-1 for the parts outside the CDR3, the full variable domain is DGGITQSPKYLFRKEGQNVTLSCEQNLNHDAMYWYRQDPGQGLRLIYYSQIVNDFQKGDIAEGYSVSREKKESFPLTVTSAQKNPTAFYLCASSLQGAWNTEAFFGQGTRLTVV.

This clone was observed a handful of times. This CDR3 is also generated by other DNA sequences in the sample. This chain uses TRBV4-1 with TRBJ1-2; tentatively, D is TRBD1 (5 bases). Germline CDR1 MGHRA, CDR2 YSYEKL. Trimming pared 2 bases from V and 7 bases from J, leaving 14 bases between. This CDR3 has 14 amino acids. The CDR3 here is CASSQSRGLTGYTF. In DNA form, the CDR3 reads TGCGCCAGCAGCCAAAGTAGGGGTCTTACTGGCTACACCTTC.

This clone showed up just once. This chain joins TRBV5-1 and TRBJ1-1, with a weak D call TRBD1 (6 bases). Deletions cut 0 bases from V and 11 bases from J, with 14 bases between. Germline assignment: CDR1 SGHRS and CDR2 YFSETQ. This CDR3 has 13 residues. The CDR3 DNA is TGCGCCAGCAGCTTGGCAGGGGAGCGCGGGGCTTTCTTT. This encodes CASSLAGERGAFF.

The chain joins TRBV7-2 to TRBJ2-2; D is perhaps TRBD1 (6 bases). Germline values: CDR1 SGHTA, CDR2 FQGNSA. Trimming took off 4 bases at V and 0 bases at J, with 9 bases between the two ends. There are 15 residues in the CDR3. Written as DNA, the CDR3 is TGTGCCAGCAGCTCCCACAGGGCGAACACCGGGGAGCTGTTTTTT. Its translation is CASSSHRANTGELFF.

The genes are TRBV7-2 and TRBJ1-2; 9 bases match TRBD1. V was pared by 4 bases and J by 7 bases, with 10 bases of the junction left unmatched. The CDR3 runs 15 residues. Germline lookup yields CDR1 SGHTA and CDR2 FQGNSA. The CDR3 sequence is CASSSYRGRKGGYTF. The DNA for the CDR3 is TGTGCCAGCAGCTCCTACAGGGGGCGCAAAGGTGGCTACACCTTC.

This chain links TRBV5-4 with TRBJ1-1, with a possible D match to TRBD1 (5 bases). This CDR3 is built from 15 residues. Germline V lookup: CDR1 SGHNT, CDR2 YYREEE (reference sequence). Trimming took off 1 base at V and 5 bases at J, with 15 bases between the two ends. Written as DNA, the CDR3 is TGTGCCAGCAGCTTGATTACTCCAGGGATGACTGAAGCTTTCTTT. Translation: CASSLITPGMTEAFF.

This chain uses TRBV18 with TRBJ1-4; 7 positions match TRBD1. Germline V gene sequence: CDR1 KGHSH, CDR2 LQKENI. This CDR3 comprises 15 residues. The trim removed 6 bases at V and 8 bases at J, leaving 12 bases unmatched. CDR3 in amino acids: CASSHSRDRGEKLFF. The DNA for the CDR3 is TGTGCCAGCTCGCATTCCCGGGACAGAGGAGAAAAACTGTTTTTT.

As to this clone: The same CDR3 arises from other DNA sequences in this sample as well. This chain links TRBV7-2 with TRBJ1-1; no definite D call. Germline CDR1 SGHTA, CDR2 FQGNSA. This CDR3 spans 11 amino acids. The V end was cut by 5 bases, the J end by 5 bases, with 6 bases between. CDR3 loop: CASSLRTEAFF. CDR3 coding DNA: TGTGCCAGCAGCCTACGGACTGAAGCTTTCTTT.

The chain recombines TRBV3-1 (or the pseudogene TRBV3-2) with TRBJ2-3; 7 nucleotides agree with TRBD2. V shed 3 bases, J shed 4 bases, and the junction held 4 bases outside the gene matches. Germline CDR1 and CDR2: LGHDT and YNNKEL (reference sequence). This CDR3 region has 14 residues. CDR3 coding DNA: TGTGCCAGCAGCCAGCGGGGGAACTCAGATACGCAGTATTTT. This encodes CASSQRGNSDTQYF.

This clone was seen only a few times. J is TRBJ1-5 and V is TRBV6-5; tentatively, D is TRBD1 (6 bases). The V gene lost 6 bases and the J gene lost 3 bases, with 15 bases spanning the gap. Germline CDR1 and CDR2: MNHEY and SVGAGI. The CDR3 is 15 amino acids. The CDR3 region has the DNA TGTGCCAGCAGGTTGGCAGGGGCCTACAATCAGCCCCAGCATTTT. Translating gives CASRLAGAYNQPQHF.

On this clone: Other DNA sequences in this sample translate to the same CDR3. This chain connects TRBV5-1 to TRBJ1-1, with 9 bases fitting TRBD1. CDR1 SGHRS and CDR2 YFSETQ come from the germline V gene. With V trimmed by 4 bases and J by 4 bases, 2 bases remained unmatched. This CDR3 region has 13 residues. The CDR3 reads CASSTGQGTEAFF. CDR3 DNA sequence: TGCGCCAGCAGCACGGGACAGGGCACTGAAGCTTTCTTT.

Only a few counts were recorded for this clone. V usage is TRBV7-6 and J usage is TRBJ1-5, with 9 bases that match TRBD1. Germline V gives CDR1 SGHVS, CDR2 FNYEAQ. The CDR3 has 15 residues. V was clipped by 5 bases and J by 7 bases; unmatched bases: 9. In nucleotides, the CDR3 is TGTGCCAGCAGCCTAGGGACAGGGCCACGGCAGCCCCAGCATTTT. It is translated as CASSLGTGPRQPQHF.

In its sample, this clone was seen a few times. This chain connects TRBV7-2 to TRBJ2-1; D remains unclear. The germline CDR1 and CDR2 sequences are SGHTA and FQGNSA. V shed 5 bases and J shed 0 bases, with 5 bases lying between them. The CDR3 is made up of 13 amino acids. The CDR3 is CASSLSSYNEQFF. CDR3 DNA: TGTGCCAGCAGCCTAAGCTCCTACAATGAGCAGTTCTTC.

The J gene is TRBJ1-4, the V gene TRBV19; D is uncertain. The CDR3 loop spans 13 amino acids. With 3 bases removed from V and 7 bases from J, the gap between germline ends came to 9 bases. CDR1 is LNHDA, CDR2 SQIVND, per germline (reference sequence). The CDR3 loop reads CASSIGRTEKLFF. The CDR3 region has the DNA TGTGCCAGTAGTATTGGCCGAACTGAAAAACTGTTTTTT.